This TCR beta chain appears in the sequencing data of a study of blood T cell repertoires in COVID-19 (dated by TCRdb to 2020 to 2022). Broadly, across the study: Samples covering the acute and convalescent phases of COVID-19 were provided by collaborators in the United States, Italy and Spain. The material from the prospective study consisted of cDNA or gDNA derived from T cells, B-cell-depleted T cells, or PBMCs. Deeply sampled blood TCRbeta repertoires from subjects exposed to, actively infected with, or recovered from COVID-19 were included in the dataset. The repertoires were released in a freely available public database meant as a resource for research on the immune response to SARS-CoV-2. Samples were obtained from the ongoing ImmuneRACE study (first 160 participants) and from 1,254 subjects provided by 6 global collaborators. Nearly every sample came with metadata listing a de-identified subject ID, COVID-19 status, age in years and sex. Where available, HLA class I and class II types were taken from metadata supplied by the sample provider and were not determined by assay-based typing. The full study reports these points: How much clinical and demographic metadata was included differed by source and by participant, and the metadata was provided uncurated.

TCRbeta CDR3 regions were amplified from genomic DNA by means of the immunoSEQ Assay, a bias-controlled multiplex PCR. Processing in the source paper ran as follows. Nucleated cell counts per sample were estimated from amplification of reference gene primers within the assay. To quantify the absolute abundance of each unique TCRbeta CDR3 rearrangement, sequence reads were collapsed and filtered. For each sample, productive Simpson clonality was calculated as the square root of Simpson's diversity index across productive rearrangements. TCRdb provides this immuneACCESS table in a form limited to in-frame rearrangements. Some clones are lacking; in checked studies, under half of them reflect an unresolved V gene, and why the rest are absent is not known. V, J and clone size are those of that table, while D and trimming were read from the DNA. The sample table lists roughly 230,000 clones, roughly 84% of them with a count of one. The biggest ten clones account for under 30% of the sample.

Each collaborating institution followed its own protocols to collect whole blood in K2EDTA tubes. For TCRbeta analysis, collaborators shipped samples as frozen whole blood, isolated PBMCs, or DNA extracted from either of those sample types. About this clone: This receptor's antigen is unknown. Base qualities were left out, and no much larger clone turns up one base away.

The CDR3 has 15 amino acids, counting the end cysteine and phenylalanine. Only the CDR3 part of the read is kept: 45 bases, read in frame from the first base. From a lookup of the germline V gene, CDR1 and CDR2 are KGHSH and LQKENI. Compared with germline, V lacks 2 bases and J lacks 4 bases; bases without a gene match: 1. Sequenced: peripheral blood. Recombination joined TRBV18 with TRBJ1-5, with TRBD1 matching 11 junction bases. This receptor was identified in a man between 35 and 55 years old with acute or convalescent COVID-19. In nucleotides, the sequence is TGTGCCAGCTCACCAGGGACAGGGGGGAATCAGCCCCAGCATTTT. Its amino acids are CASSPGTGGNQPQHF. Here the CDR3 is joined to the reference TRBV18 and TRBJ1-5 genes, and the full variable domain is: NAGVMQNPRHLVRRRGQEARLRCSPMKGHSHVYWYRQLPEEGLKFMVYLQKENIIDESGMPKERFSAEFPKEGPSILRIQQVVRGDSAAYFCASSPGTGGNQPQHFGDGTRLSIL.